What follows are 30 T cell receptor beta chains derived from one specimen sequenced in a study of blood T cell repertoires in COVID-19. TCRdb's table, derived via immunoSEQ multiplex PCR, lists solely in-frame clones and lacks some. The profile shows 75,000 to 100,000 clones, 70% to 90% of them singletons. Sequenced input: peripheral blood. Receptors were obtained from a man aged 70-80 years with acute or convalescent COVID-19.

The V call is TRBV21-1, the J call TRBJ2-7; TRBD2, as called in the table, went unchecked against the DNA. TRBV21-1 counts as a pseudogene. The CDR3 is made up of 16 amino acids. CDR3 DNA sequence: TGTGCCAGCAGCAAAGCGGGAGAGGACCGCAGGTACGAGCAGTACGTC. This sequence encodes CASSKAGEDRRYEQYV.

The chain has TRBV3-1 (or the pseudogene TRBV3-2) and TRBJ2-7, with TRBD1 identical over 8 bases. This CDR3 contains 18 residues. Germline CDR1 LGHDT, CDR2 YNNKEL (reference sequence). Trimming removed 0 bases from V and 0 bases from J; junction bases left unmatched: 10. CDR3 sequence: CASSQDLSATGDSYEQYF. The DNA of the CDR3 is TGTGCCAGCAGCCAAGATCTTTCAGCGACAGGGGACTCCTACGAGCAGTACTTC.

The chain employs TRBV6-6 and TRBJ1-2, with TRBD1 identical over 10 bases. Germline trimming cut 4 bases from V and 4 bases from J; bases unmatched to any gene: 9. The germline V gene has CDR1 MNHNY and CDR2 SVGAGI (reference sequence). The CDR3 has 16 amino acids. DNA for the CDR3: TGTGCCAGCAGTTCGGGGACAGGGGATGCGGGCTATGGCTACACCTTC. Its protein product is CASSSGTGDAGYGYTF.

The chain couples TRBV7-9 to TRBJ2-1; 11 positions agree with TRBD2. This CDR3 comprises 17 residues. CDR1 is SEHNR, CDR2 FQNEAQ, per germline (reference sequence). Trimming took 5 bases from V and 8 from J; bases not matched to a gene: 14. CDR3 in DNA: TGTGCCAGCAGCGCTCTGGGTAGCGGGGGGGCCAATCATGAGCAGTTCTTC. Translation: CASSALGSGGANHEQFF.

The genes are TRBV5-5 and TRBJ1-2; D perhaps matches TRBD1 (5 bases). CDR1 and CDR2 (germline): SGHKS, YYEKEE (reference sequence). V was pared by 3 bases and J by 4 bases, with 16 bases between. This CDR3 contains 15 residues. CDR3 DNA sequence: TGTGCCAGCAGCTCCCCCCGGGGGGGGTCCTATGGCTACACCTTC. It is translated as CASSSPRGGSYGYTF.

CDR3 sequence reads: CASSLGIVGGYTF. The CDR3 DNA is TGTGCCAGCAGTTTAGGGATCGTCGGGGGCTACACCTTC. This chain connects TRBV12-3 or TRBV12-4 to TRBJ1-2; D remains unclear. V lost 1 base, J lost 8 bases, and 11 bases lay in between. This CDR3 has 13 residues.

The CDR3 region is CASSGGDTGELFF. Written as DNA, the CDR3 is TGTGCCAGCAGCGGGGGGGACACCGGGGAGCTGTTTTTT. The chain joins TRBV12-3 or TRBV12-4 to TRBJ2-2; 8 nucleotides match TRBD2. Trimming removed 6 bases from V and 3 bases from J; junction bases left unmatched: 0. This CDR3 comprises 13 residues.

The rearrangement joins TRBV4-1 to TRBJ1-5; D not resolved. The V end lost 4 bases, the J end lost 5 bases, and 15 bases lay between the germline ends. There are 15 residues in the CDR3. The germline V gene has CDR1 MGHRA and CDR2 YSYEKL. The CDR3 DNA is TGCGCCAGCAGCCTATCTGACTCCTTCCATCAGCCCCAGCATTTT. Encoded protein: CASSLSDSFHQPQHF.

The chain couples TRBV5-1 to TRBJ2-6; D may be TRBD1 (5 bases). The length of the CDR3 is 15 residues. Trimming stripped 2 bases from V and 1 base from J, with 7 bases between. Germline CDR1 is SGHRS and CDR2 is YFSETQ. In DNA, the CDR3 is TGCGCCAGCAGCTTCAGGGTGTCTGGGGCCAACGTCCTGACTTTC. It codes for CASSFRVSGANVLTF.

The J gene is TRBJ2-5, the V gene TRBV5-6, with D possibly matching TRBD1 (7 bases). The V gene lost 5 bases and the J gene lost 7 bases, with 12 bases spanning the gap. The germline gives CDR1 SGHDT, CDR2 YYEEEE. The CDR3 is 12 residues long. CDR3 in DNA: TGTGCCAGCAGTCACAGGGGAGGGACCCAGTACTTC. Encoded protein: CASSHRGGTQYF.

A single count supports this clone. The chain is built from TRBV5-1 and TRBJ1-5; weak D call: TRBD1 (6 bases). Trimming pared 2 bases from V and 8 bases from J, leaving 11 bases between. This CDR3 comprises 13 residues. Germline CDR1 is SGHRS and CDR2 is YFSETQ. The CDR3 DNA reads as TGCGCCAGCAGCTTTGCAGGGGCGGAGCCCCAGCATTTT. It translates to CASSFAGAEPQHF.

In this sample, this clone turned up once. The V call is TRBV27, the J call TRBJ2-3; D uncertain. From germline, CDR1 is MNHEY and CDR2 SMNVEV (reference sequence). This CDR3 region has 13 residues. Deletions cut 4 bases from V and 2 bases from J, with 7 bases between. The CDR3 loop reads CASSYTHTDTQYF. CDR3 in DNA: TGTGCCAGCAGTTATACTCACACAGATACGCAGTATTTT.

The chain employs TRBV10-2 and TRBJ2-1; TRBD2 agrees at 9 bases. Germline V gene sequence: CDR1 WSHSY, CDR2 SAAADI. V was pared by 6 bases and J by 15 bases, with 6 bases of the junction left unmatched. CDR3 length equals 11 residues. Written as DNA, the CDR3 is TGCGCCAGCAGCGAGGCGGGGGGGCCGTTCTTC. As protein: CASSEAGGPFF.

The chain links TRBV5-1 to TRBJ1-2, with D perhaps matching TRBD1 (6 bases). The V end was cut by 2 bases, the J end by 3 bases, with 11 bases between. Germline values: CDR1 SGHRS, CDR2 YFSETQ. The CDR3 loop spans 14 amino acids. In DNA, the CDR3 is TGCGCCAGCAGCTTCGGACAGACCGACTATGGCTACACCTTC. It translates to CASSFGQTDYGYTF.

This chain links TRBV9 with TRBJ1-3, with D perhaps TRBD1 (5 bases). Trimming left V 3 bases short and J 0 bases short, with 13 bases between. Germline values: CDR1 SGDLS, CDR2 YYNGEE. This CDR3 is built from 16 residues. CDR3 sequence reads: CASSARTGRSGNTIYF. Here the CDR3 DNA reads TGTGCCAGCAGCGCCCGAACAGGCCGCTCTGGAAACACCATATATTTT.

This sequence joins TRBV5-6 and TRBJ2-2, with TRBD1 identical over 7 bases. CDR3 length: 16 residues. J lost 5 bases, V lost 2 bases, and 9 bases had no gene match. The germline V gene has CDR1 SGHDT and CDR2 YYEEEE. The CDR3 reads CASSFLEGARTGELFF. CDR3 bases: TGTGCCAGCAGCTTCCTAGAGGGGGCGAGAACCGGGGAGCTGTTTTTT.

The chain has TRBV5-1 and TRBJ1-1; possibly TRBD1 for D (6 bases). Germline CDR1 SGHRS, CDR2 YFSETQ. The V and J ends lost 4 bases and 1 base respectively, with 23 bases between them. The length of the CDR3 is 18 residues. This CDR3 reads CASSPLGDLRGQNTEAFF. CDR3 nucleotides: TGCGCCAGCAGCCCCCTCGGGGACCTCAGGGGACAGAACACTGAAGCTTTCTTT.

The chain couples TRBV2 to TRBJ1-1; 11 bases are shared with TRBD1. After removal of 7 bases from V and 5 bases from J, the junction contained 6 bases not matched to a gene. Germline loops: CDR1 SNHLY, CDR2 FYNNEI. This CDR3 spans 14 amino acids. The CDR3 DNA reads TGTGCCAGCACTCGGGACAGGGGGGAAACTGAAGCTTTCTTT. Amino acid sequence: CASTRDRGETEAFF.

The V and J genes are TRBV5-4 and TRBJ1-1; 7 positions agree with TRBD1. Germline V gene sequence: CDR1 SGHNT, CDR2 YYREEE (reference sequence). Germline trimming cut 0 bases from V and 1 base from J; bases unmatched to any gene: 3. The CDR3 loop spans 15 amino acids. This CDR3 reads CASSLGQGGNTEAFF. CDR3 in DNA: TGTGCCAGCAGCTTGGGGCAGGGGGGGAACACTGAAGCTTTCTTT.

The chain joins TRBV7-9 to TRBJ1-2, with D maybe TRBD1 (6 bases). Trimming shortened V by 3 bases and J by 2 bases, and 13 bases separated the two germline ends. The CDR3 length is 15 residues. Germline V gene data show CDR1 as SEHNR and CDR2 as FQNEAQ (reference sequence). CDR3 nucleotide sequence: TGTGCCAGCAGCTTTTCTGGGGGCGCGAACTATGGCTACACCTTC. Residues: CASSFSGGANYGYTF. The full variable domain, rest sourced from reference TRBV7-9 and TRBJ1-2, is DTGVSQNPRHKITKRGQNVTFRCDPISEHNRLYWYRQTLGQGPEFLTYFQNEAQLEKSRLLSDRFSAERPKGSFSTLEIQRTEQGDSAMYLCASSFSGGANYGYTFGSGTRLTVV.

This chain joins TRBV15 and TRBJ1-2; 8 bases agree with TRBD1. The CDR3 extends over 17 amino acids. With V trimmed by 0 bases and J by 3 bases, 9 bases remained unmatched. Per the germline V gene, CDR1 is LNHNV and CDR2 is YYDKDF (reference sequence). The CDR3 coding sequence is TGTGCCACCAGCAGAGAAACCAGGGGGCAGTTGGACTATGGCTACACCTTC. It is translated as CATSRETRGQLDYGYTF.

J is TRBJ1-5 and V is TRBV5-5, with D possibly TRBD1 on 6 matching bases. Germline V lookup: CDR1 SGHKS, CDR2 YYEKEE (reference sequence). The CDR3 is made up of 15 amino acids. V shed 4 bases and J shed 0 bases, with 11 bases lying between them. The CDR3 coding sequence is TGTGCCAGCAGCCAGGGGCGGAATAGCAATCAGCCCCAGCATTTT. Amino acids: CASSQGRNSNQPQHF.

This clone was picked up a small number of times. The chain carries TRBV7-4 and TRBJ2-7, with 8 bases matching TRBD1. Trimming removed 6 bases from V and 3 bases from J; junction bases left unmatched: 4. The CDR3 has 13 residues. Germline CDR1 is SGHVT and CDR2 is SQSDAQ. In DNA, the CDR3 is TGTGCCAGCAGTGGACAGGGCGTCTACGAGCAGTACTTC. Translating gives CASSGQGVYEQYF.

The CDR3 DNA reads TGCGCCAGCAGCCCGAGCGGACCGCTGAACACTGAAGCTTTCTTT. Amino acid sequence: CASSPSGPLNTEAFF. The rearrangement joins TRBV4-1 to TRBJ1-1; D is unclear. Trimming took off 4 bases at V and 0 bases at J, with 12 bases between the two ends. CDR3 length: 15 amino acids. The germline gives CDR1 MGHRA, CDR2 YSYEKL.

The CDR3 spells CASSTGTRSGELFF. The CDR3 DNA reads as TGTGCCAGTAGTACAGGGACACGGAGCGGGGAGCTGTTTTTT. The chain has TRBV19 and TRBJ2-2; a possible D gene is TRBD1 (6 bases). CDR3 length equals 14 residues. Germline V gene sequence: CDR1 LNHDA, CDR2 SQIVND (reference sequence). With 4 bases removed from V and 7 bases from J, the gap between germline ends came to 13 bases.

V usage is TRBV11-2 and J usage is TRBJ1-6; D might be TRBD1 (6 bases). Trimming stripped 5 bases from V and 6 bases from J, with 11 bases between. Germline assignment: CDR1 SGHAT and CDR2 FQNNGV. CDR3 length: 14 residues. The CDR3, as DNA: TGTGCCAGCAGCCTACAGGGATTTAATTCACCCCTCCACTTT. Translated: CASSLQGFNSPLHF.

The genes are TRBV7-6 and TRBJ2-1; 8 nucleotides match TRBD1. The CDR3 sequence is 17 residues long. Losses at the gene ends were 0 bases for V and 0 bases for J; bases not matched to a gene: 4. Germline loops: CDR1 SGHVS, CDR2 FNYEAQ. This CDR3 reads CASSLAQGASSYNEQFF. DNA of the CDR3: TGTGCCAGCAGCTTAGCCCAGGGGGCGAGCTCCTACAATGAGCAGTTCTTC.

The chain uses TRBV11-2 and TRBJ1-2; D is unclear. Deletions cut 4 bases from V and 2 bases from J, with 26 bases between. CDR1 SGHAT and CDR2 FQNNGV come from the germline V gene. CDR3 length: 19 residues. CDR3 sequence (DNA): TGTGCCAGCAGCTCCATCAAAAGACATCCTGGTCGGCTAAACTATGGCTACACCTTC. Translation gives CASSSIKRHPGRLNYGYTF.

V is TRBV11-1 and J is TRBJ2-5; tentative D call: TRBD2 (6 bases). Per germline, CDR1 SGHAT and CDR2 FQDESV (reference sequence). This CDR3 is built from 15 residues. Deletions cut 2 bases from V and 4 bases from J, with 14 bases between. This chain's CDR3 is CASSLRGGAGETQYF. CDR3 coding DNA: TGTGCCAGCAGCTTACGAGGCGGAGCGGGAGAGACCCAGTACTTC.

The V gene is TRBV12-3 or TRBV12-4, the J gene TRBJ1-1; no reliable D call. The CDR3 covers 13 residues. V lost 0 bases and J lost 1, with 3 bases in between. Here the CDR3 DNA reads TGTGCCAGCAGTTTAGCCAAGAACACTGAAGCTTTCTTT. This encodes CASSLAKNTEAFF.